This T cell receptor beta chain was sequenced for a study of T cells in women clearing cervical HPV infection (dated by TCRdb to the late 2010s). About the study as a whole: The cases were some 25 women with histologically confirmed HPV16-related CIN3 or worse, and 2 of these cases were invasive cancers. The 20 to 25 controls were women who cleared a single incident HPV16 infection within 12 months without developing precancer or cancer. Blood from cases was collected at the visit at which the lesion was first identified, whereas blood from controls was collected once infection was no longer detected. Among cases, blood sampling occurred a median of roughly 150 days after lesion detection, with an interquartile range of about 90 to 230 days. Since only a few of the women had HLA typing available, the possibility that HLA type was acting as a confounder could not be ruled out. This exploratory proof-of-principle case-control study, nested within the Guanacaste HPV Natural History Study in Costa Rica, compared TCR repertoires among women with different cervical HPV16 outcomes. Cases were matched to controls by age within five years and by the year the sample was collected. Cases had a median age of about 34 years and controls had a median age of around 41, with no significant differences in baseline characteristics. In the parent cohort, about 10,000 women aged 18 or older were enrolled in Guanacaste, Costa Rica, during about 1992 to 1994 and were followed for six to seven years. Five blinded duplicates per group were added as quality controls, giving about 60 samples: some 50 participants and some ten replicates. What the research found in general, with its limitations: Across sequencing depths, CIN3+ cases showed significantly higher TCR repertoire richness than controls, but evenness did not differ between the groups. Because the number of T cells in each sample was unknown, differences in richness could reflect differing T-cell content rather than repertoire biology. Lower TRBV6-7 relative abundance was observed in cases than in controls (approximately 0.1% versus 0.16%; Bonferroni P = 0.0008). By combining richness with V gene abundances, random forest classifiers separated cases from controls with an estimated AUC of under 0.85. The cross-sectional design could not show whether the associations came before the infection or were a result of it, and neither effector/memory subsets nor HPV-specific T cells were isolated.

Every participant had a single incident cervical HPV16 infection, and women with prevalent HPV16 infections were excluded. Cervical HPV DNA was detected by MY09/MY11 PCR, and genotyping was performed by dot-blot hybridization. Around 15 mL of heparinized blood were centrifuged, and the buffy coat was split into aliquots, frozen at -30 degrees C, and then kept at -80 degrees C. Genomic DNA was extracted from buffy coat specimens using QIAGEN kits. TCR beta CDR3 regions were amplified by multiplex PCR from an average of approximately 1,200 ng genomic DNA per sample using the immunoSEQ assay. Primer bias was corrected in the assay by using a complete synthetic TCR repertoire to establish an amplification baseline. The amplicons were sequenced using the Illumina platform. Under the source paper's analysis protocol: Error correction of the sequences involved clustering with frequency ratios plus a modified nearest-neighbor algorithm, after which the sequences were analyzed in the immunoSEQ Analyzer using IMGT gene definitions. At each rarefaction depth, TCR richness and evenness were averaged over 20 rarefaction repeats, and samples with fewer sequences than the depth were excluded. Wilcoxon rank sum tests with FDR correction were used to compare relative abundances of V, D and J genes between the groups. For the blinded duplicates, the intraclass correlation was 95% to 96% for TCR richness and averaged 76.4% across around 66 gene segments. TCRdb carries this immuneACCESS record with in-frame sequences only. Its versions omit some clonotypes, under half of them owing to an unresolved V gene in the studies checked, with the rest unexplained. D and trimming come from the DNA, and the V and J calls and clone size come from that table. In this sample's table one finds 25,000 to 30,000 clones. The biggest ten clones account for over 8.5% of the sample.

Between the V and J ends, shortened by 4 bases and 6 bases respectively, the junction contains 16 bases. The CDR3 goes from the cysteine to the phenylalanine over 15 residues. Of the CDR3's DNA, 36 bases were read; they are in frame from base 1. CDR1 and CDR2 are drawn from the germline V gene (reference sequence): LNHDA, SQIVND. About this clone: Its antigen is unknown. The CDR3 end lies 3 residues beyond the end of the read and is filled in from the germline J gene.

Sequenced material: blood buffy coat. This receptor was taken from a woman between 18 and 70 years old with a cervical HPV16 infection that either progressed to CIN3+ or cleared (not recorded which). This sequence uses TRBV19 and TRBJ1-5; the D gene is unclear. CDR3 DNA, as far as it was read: TGTGCCAGTAGTACCACCCGTTCGGCAGGTCAGCCC. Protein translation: CASSTTRSAGQP. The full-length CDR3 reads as CASSTTRSAGQPQHF.